Reported below is one T cell receptor (beta chain). Its antigen is currently not known. It has no much larger one-base neighbor in the sample; base qualities were not kept. This sample was taken from a study of blood T cell repertoires in COVID-19 (TCRdb year 2020). With regard to the full study: Samples covering the acute and convalescent phases of COVID-19 were provided by collaborators in the United States, Italy and Spain. The repertoires were released in a freely available public database meant as a resource for research on the immune response to SARS-CoV-2. Sample metadata almost always included a de-identified subject ID, COVID-19 status, age in years and sex. Samples came from the ongoing ImmuneRACE study (first 160 participants) plus 1,254 subjects from 6 global collaborators. Where available, HLA class I and class II types were taken from metadata supplied by the sample provider and were not determined by assay-based typing. The material from the prospective study consisted of cDNA or gDNA derived from T cells, B-cell-depleted T cells, or PBMCs. Subjects who had been exposed to COVID-19, were actively infected with it, or had recovered from it provided the deeply sampled blood TCRbeta repertoires that made up the dataset.

Study-level results and caveats: The quantity of clinical and demographic metadata differed by source and by participant and was supplied without curation.

The CDR3 spans 12 residues, from the cysteine through the phenylalanine. The entry retains the CDR3 DNA only, 36 bases that are in frame from base 1. The germline V gene sets CDR1 to MGHDK and CDR2 to SYGVNS. V was cut back by 6 bases and J by 3 bases, leaving a gap of 5 bases between them. Participants in the prospective study were enrolled through a virtual design, were aged about 18 to 100 years, and lived in approximately 25 United States geographic areas. In the prospective study, cohorts were assigned on the basis of participant-reported clinical history obtained from a screening survey and a study questionnaire. Recovered participants in ImmuneRACE Cohort 3 were defined as having two consecutive negative NP/OP PCR tests, clearance from a healthcare professional, or resolution of symptoms. In the prospective study, whole blood, serum and a nasopharyngeal or oropharyngeal swab were collected from each participant by mobile phlebotomists. Prospective study participants could optionally give additional blood draws and questionnaires over an approximately 2-month period. Prospective study blood samples were shipped either frozen or at room temperature before DNA extraction.

TCRbeta CDR3 regions were amplified from genomic DNA by means of the immunoSEQ Assay, a bias-controlled multiplex PCR. The paper's processing steps were these. The number of nucleated cells in each sample was estimated by amplification of reference gene primers within the assay. Sequence reads were collapsed and filtered to measure the absolute abundance of every unique TCRbeta CDR3 rearrangement. For each sample, productive Simpson clonality was calculated as the square root of Simpson's diversity index over productive rearrangements. In its TCRdb copy, this immuneACCESS table keeps in-frame sequences only and misses some clones. Where compared with another copy, unresolved V genes explain less than half of these, and the others have no known cause. V, J and clone size were drawn from that table, and D and trimming were deduced from the DNA. The sample contains fewer than 350,000 clones, approximately 86% of them found a single time. Around 0.92% of the sample is taken by the ten largest.

Sequencing was carried out using PBMCs or T cells enriched from blood (not recorded which). The chain couples TRBV25-1 to TRBJ1-4; perhaps TRBD1 is the D gene, with 5 bases matching. The clonotype was recovered from a woman in her 30s who had recovered from COVID-19. Read as DNA, the sequence is TGTGCCAGCAGGGGGCCTAATGAAAAACTGTTTTTT. Its protein product is CASRGPNEKLFF. Beyond the CDR3, the reference TRBV25-1 and TRBJ1-4 genes provide the residues; the full variable domain reads: EADIYQTPRYLVIGTGKKITLECSQTMGHDKMYWYQQDPGMELHLIHYSYGVNSTEKGDLSSESTVSRIRTEHFPLTLESARPSHTSQYLCASRGPNEKLFFGSGTQLSVL.